These 13 T cell receptor beta chains were sequenced from one sample in a study of early T cells in non-severe SARS-CoV-2 infection. From the 5' RACE reads, TCRdb called clonotypes with MiXCR, one entry per CDR3 protein. The sample holds 120,000 or so distinct CDR3 sequences, around an eighth seen once. The sample was whole blood, taken at baseline. Receptors originate from an adult who was a healthcare worker with PCR-confirmed SARS-CoV-2 infection or an uninfected control (not recorded which).

This clonotype showed up many times. The V call is TRBV11-2, the J call TRBJ2-7; D is possibly TRBD1 (6 bases). The CDR3 contains 14 residues. V was cut by 3 bases and J by 0 bases, with 9 bases left in between. Germline CDR1 is SGHAT and CDR2 is FQNNGV. This CDR3 reads CASSFPGASYEQYF. CDR3 coding DNA: TGTGCCAGCAGCTTTCCAGGGGCCTCCTACGAGCAGTACTTC.

The J gene is TRBJ2-3, the V gene TRBV6-1, with D tentatively TRBD2 (6 bases). V lost 0 bases to trimming and J lost 1 base, with 11 bases between them. This CDR3 has 16 residues. The V gene's germline CDR1 is MNHNS and CDR2 SASEGT. The CDR3 region is CASSEAFSGGTDTQYF. In DNA form, the CDR3 reads TGTGCCAGCAGTGAAGCTTTTAGCGGAGGCACAGATACGCAGTATTTT.

V gene TRBV11-2 combines with J gene TRBJ1-2; a weak D match, TRBD1 (5 bases). From germline, CDR1 is SGHAT and CDR2 FQNNGV. CDR3 length: 15 residues. V lost 0 bases and J lost 2, with 10 bases in between. CDR3 residues: CASSLDTGRNYGYTF. CDR3 nucleotide sequence: TGTGCCAGCAGCTTAGATACAGGTCGAAACTATGGCTACACCTTC.

This clonotype was recorded many times. V usage is TRBV7-2 and J usage is TRBJ2-7; tentative D call: TRBD1 (6 bases). The V end lost 4 bases, the J end lost 6 bases, and 10 bases lay between the germline ends. The length of the CDR3 is 12 residues. The germline CDR1 and CDR2 sequences are SGHTA and FQGNSA. The CDR3: CASSSTGVEQYF. CDR3 DNA sequence: TGTGCCAGCAGCTCGACAGGAGTCGAGCAGTACTTC.

This clonotype was detected only a few times. The chain is built from TRBV20-1 and TRBJ2-3; 11 nucleotides match TRBD1. Unmatched junction bases numbered 6, after V lost 5 bases and J lost 5 bases. The CDR3 totals 14 residues. The germline gives CDR1 DFQATT, CDR2 SNEGSKA (reference sequence). The CDR3, as DNA: TGCAGTGCTGGGGACAGGGGGTTCCAAGATACGCAGTATTTT. The encoded protein is CSAGDRGFQDTQYF.

V is TRBV29-1 and J is TRBJ2-7; TRBD2 matches 9 bases. The J segment lost 2 bases and the V segment lost 4 bases, leaving 6 bases of the junction unmatched. Germline CDR1 reads SQVTM; CDR2 reads ANQGSEA. The CDR3 runs to 14 residues. This chain's CDR3 is CSVVPGGGAYEQYF. The DNA for the CDR3 is TGCAGCGTTGTTCCGGGCGGGGGGGCCTACGAGCAGTACTTC.

This clonotype was seen repeatedly, ten times or more. V usage is TRBV5-6 and J usage is TRBJ1-5; weak D call: TRBD1 (6 bases). Germline V lookup: CDR1 SGHDT, CDR2 YYEEEE. V was clipped by 0 bases and J by 6 bases, with 10 bases between them. The CDR3 spans 14 residues. As DNA, the CDR3 is TGTGCCAGCAGCTTGGCAGGGGAGGGTCAGCCCCAGCATTTT. It encodes CASSLAGEGQPQHF.

The chain recombines TRBV6-4 with TRBJ1-1; a possible D gene is TRBD1 (5 bases). CDR3 length: 15 residues. Trimming took off 6 bases at V and 1 base at J, with 15 bases between the two ends. Germline V gene data show CDR1 as MRHNA and CDR2 as SNTAGT. The CDR3 sequence is CASRAADRSNTEAFF. CDR3 coding DNA: TGTGCCAGCAGAGCAGCAGACAGATCGAACACTGAAGCTTTCTTT.

This clonotype was seen many times. The J gene is TRBJ2-3, the V gene TRBV6-5; TRBD1 matches at 9 bases. Trimming took 8 bases from V and 1 from J; bases not matched to a gene: 10. This CDR3 has 16 amino acids. From germline, CDR1 is MNHEY and CDR2 SVGAGI. The CDR3 DNA sequence: TGTGCCAGCGGTCAGGAGACAGGGGGAGGCACAGATACGCAGTATTTT. This translates into CASGQETGGGTDTQYF.

This clonotype appeared a few times. V is TRBV19 and J is TRBJ2-5; unclear D gene. The length of the CDR3 is 15 residues. V lost 3 bases and J lost 2, with 13 bases in between. Germline-derived CDR1 and CDR2 are LNHDA and SQIVND (reference sequence). The CDR3: CASSMVTDGQETQYF. The CDR3 bases are TGTGCCAGTAGTATGGTGACGGACGGACAAGAGACCCAGTACTTC.

The V call is TRBV2, the J call TRBJ2-2; D is ambiguous. Trimming took 6 bases from V and 5 from J, leaving 16 bases between them. Per the germline V gene, CDR1 is SNHLY and CDR2 is FYNNEI. This CDR3 region has 15 residues. CDR3 amino acids: CASRKTTTFTGELFF. CDR3 nucleotides: TGTGCCAGCAGGAAAACAACCACATTTACCGGGGAGCTGTTTTTT. Full variable domain (outside the CDR3, taken from reference TRBV2 and TRBJ2-2): EPEVTQTPSHQVTQMGQEVILRCVPISNHLYFYWYRQILGQKVEFLVSFYNNEISEKSEIFDDQFSVERPDGSNFTLKIRSTKLEDSAMYFCASRKTTTFTGELFFGEGSRLTVL.

There are many counts of this clonotype. The CDR3 bases are TGTGCCAGCAGCCAAGATCCTCAAATAGCGCAGTATTTT. This gives the protein CASSQDPQIAQYF. The gene calls are TRBV3-1 and TRBJ2-3; no clear D. CDR1 LGHDT and CDR2 YNNKEL come from the germline V gene (reference sequence). V was cut by 0 bases and J by 10 bases, with 11 bases left in between. The length of the CDR3 is 13 residues.

The chain joins TRBV6-6 to TRBJ2-3, with D tentatively TRBD2 (6 bases). This CDR3 is 14 amino acids long. Germline lookup yields CDR1 MNHNY and CDR2 SVGAGI (reference sequence). V was cut by 7 bases and J by 4 bases, with 15 bases left in between. The CDR3 region is CASKELAGADTQYF. The CDR3 DNA is TGTGCCAGCAAGGAACTAGCAGGTGCAGATACGCAGTATTTT.